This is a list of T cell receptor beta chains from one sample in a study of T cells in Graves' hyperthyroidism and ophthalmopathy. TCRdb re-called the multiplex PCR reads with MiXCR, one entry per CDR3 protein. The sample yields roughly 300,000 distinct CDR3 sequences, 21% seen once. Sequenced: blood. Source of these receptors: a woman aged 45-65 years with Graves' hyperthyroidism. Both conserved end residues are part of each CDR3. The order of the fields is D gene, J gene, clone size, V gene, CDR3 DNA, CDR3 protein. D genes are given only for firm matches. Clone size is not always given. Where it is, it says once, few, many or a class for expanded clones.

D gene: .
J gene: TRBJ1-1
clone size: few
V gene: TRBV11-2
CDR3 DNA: TGTGCCAGCAGCGTGTGGAGGGACACTGAAGCTTTCTTT
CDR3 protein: CASSVWRDTEAFF

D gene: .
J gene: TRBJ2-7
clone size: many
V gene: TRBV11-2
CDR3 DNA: TGTGCCAGCAGCTTAGATGGTTTACCCTACGAGCAGTACTTC
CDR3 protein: CASSLDGLPYEQYF

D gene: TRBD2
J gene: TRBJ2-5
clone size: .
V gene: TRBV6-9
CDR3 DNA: TGTGCCAGCAGTTACCGCCCCCCCAGCGGGGGGCTCGGGGAGACCCAGTACTTC
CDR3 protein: CASSYRPPSGGLGETQYF

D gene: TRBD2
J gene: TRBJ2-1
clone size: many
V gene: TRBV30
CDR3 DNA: TGTGCCTGGAGAGGAATAGCGGGAGTAAATGAGCAGTTCTTC
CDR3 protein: CAWRGIAGVNEQFF

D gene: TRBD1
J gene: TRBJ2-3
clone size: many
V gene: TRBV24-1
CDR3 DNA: TGTGCCACCGGGACAGCAATCACAGATACGCAGTATTTT
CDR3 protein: CATGTAITDTQYF

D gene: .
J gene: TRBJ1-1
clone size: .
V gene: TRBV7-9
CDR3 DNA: TGTGCCAGCAGCTTGGGACGGATAAACACTGAAGCTTTCTTT
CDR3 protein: CASSLGRINTEAFF

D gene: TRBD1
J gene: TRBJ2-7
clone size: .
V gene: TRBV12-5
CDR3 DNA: TGTGCTAGTGGATCCTACAGGGGACGATCCTACGAGCAGTACTTC
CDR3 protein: CASGSYRGRSYEQYF

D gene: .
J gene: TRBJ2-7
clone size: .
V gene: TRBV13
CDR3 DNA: TGCGCCAGCAGCTTGGAAGGGGCAGTGGGGTACGAGCAGTACTTC
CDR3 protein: CASSLEGAVGYEQYF

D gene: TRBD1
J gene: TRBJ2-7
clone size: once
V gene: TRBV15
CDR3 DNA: TGTGCCACCAGCAGACGACAGGGGGAAAGCTCCTACGAGCAGTACTTC
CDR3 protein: CATSRRQGESSYEQYF

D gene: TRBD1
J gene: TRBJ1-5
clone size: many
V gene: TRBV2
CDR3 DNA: TGTGCCAGCAGTAAGGACAGGGGTGAGCGTCAGCCCCAGCATTTT
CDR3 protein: CASSKDRGERQPQHF

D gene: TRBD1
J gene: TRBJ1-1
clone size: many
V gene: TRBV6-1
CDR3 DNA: TGTGCCAGCAGTCACGCAGGGACAGGGGGTCGGTTGAACACTGAAGCTTTCTTT
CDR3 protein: CASSHAGTGGRLNTEAFF

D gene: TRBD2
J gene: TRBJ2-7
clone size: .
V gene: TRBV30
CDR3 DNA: TGTGCCTGGTCAAAGGGGAGGGTCAGCTCCTACGAGCAGTACTTC
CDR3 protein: CAWSKGRVSSYEQYF

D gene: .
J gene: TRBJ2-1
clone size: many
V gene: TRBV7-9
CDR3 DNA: TGTGCCAGCAGCTTAATTTTTGGAAATGGGAATGAGCAGTTCTTC
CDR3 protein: CASSLIFGNGNEQFF

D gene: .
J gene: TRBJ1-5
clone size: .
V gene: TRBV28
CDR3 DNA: TGTGCCAGCAGTTTGGGGTATCGAGTTTATAGCAATCAGCCCCAGCATTTT
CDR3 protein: CASSLGYRVYSNQPQHF

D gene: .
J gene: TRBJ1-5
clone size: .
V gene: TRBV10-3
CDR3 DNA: TGTGCCATCAGTGACAGGGTGGGCAATCAGCCCCAGCATTTT
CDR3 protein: CAISDRVGNQPQHF

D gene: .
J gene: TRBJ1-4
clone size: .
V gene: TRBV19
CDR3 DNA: TGTGCCAGTAGTATAAGGGGCGCTATAGAGGAAAAACTGTTTTTT
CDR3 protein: CASSIRGAIEEKLFF

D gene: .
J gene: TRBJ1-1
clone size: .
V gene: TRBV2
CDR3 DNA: TGTGCCAGCAGCCCTGGACAGTACACTGAAGCTTTCTTT
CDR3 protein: CASSPGQYTEAFF

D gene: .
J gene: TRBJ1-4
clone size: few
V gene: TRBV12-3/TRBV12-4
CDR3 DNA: TGTGCCAGCAGTTTACCCGAGTCCAATGAAAAACTGTTTTTT
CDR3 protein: CASSLPESNEKLFF

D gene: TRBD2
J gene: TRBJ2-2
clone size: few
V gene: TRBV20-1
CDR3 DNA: TGCAGTGCTAGAGGGCTAGCGGGTAGGGCCGGGGAGCTGTTTTTT
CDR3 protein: CSARGLAGRAGELFF

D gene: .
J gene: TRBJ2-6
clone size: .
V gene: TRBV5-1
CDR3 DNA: TGCGCCAGCAGCTGGGGGACGAGGGGGGCCAACGTCCTGACTTTC
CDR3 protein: CASSWGTRGANVLTF

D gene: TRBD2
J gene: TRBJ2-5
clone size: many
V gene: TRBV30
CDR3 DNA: TGTGCCTGGAGCCCTAGCGGGAGAGGAGAGACCCAGTACTTC
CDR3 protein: CAWSPSGRGETQYF

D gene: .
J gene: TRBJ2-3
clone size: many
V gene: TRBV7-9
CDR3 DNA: TGTGCCAGCAGCCACCCGGGGATCACAGATACGCAGTATTTT
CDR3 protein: CASSHPGITDTQYF

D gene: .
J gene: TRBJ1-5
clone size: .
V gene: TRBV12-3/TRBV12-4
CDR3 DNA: TGTGCCAGCAGTCCAACAGGGTACAATCAGCCCCAGCATTTT
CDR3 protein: CASSPTGYNQPQHF

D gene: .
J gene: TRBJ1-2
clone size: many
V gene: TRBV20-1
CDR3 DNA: TGCAGTGCTAGAGATCGGGAAGGGCAGGGCAAGGGTGGCTACACCTTC
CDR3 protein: CSARDREGQGKGGYTF

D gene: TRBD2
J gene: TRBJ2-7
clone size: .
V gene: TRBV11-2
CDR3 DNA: TGTGCCAGCAGCTTAGGCCTCGTAGCGGGAGGGCCCCACGAGCAGTACTTC
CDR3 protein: CASSLGLVAGGPHEQYF

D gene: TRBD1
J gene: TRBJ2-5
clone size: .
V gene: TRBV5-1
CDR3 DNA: TGCGCCAGCAGTTCCGGGGCAGGGGGACAAGAGACCCAGTACTTC
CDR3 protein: CASSSGAGGQETQYF

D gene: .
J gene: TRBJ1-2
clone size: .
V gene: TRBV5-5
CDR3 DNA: TGTGCCAGCAGCAAAAACTATGGCTACACCTTC
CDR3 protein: CASSKNYGYTF

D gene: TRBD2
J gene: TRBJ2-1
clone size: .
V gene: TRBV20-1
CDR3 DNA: TGCAGTGTTGAGGGACTAGCGGGGGGGTCGGAGCAGTTCTTC
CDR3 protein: CSVEGLAGGSEQFF

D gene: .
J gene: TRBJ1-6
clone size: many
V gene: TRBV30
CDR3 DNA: TGTGCCTGGGGGCAGGGTGTAAATAATTCACCCCTCCACTTT
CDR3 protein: CAWGQGVNNSPLHF

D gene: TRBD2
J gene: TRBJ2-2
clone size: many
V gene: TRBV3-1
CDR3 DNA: TGTGCCAGTCTAGCGGGAGGAACCGGGGAGCTGTTTTTT
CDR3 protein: CASLAGGTGELFF

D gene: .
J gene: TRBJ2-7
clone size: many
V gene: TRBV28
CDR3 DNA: TGTGCCAGCAGTTTGGTGGGGGGCGGCTACGAGCAGTACTTC
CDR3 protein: CASSLVGGGYEQYF

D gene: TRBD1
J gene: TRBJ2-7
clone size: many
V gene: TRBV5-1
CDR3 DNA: TGCGCCAGCAGCTGGACCTCGGGACAGGGGGCTCGGGAGCAGTACTTC
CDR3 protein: CASSWTSGQGAREQYF

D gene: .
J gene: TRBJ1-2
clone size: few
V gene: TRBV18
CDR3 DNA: TGTGCCAGCTCACTGGACCTTAGGGAGGGCTACACCTTC
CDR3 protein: CASSLDLREGYTF

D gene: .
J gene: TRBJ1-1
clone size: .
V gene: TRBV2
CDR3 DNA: TGTGCCAGCAGTGCCCTACAGGGCGGCACTGAAGCTTTCTTT
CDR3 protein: CASSALQGGTEAFF

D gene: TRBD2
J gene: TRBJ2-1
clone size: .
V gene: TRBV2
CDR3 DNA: TGTGCCAGCAGTGACCGACTAGCGGCCTACAATGAGCAGTTCTTC
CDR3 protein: CASSDRLAAYNEQFF

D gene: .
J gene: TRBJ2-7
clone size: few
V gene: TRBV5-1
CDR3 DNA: TGCGCCAGCAGCTTGGCCGGACAGAGAAAATACGAGCAGTACTTC
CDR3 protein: CASSLAGQRKYEQYF

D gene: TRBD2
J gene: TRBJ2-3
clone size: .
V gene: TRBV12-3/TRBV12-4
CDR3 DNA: TGTGCCAGCAGTTTAGCAGGGACTAGCGGGGGGCGGGGCACAGATACGCAGTATTTT
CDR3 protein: CASSLAGTSGGRGTDTQYF

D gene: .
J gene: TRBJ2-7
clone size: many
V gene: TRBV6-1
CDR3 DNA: TGTGCCAGCACGAGTCGAGACTCCTACGAGCAGTACTTC
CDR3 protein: CASTSRDSYEQYF

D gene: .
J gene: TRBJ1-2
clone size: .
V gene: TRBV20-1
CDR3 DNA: TGCAGTGCTAGAAGTTTGAGTATATTATGGGGCTACACCTTC
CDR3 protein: CSARSLSILWGYTF

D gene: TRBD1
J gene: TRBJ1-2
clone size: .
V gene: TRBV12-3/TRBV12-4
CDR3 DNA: TGTGCCAGCAGTTTGGGCAGGGGGCGCGAGGGCTATGGCTACACCTTC
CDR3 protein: CASSLGRGREGYGYTF

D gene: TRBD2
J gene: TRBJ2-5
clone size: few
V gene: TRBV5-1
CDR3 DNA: TGCGCCAGCAGCTTGTCGAGCGGGGGTGAGACCCAGTACTTC
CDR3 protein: CASSLSSGGETQYF

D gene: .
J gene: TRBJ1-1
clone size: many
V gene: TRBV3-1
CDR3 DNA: TGTGCCAGCAGCCAAGATCTGGGAGCGCAAGCTTTCTTT
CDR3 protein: CASSQDLGAQAFF

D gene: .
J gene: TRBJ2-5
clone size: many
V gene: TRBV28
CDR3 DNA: TGTGCCAGCAGTTATCGGGCTGGTCGGGCATTGGGTGAGGAGACCCAGTACTTC
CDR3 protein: CASSYRAGRALGEETQYF

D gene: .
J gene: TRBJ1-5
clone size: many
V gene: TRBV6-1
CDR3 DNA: TGTGCCAGCAGTGAAGCGTTATTTTCGTCAGGATTTCAGCCCCAGCATTTT
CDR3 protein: CASSEALFSSGFQPQHF

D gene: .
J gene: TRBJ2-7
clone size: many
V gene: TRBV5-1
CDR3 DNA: TGCGCCAGCAGCTTGGAGGGTAGCGGAGCTAGGGAGCAGTACTTC
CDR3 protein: CASSLEGSGAREQYF

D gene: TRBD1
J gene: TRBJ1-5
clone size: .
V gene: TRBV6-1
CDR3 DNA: TGTGCCAGCAGTCAACAGGACAGGAAGATAGGTCAGCCCCAGCATTTT
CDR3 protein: CASSQQDRKIGQPQHF

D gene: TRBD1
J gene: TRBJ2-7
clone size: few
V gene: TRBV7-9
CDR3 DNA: TGTGCCAGCAGCAAGACCGGGACAGGCAACGAGCAGTACTTC
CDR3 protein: CASSKTGTGNEQYF

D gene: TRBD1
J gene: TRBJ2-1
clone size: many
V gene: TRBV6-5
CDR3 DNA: TGTGCCAGCAGTTACTTGACAGGGGCAAGGGGGAATGAGCAGTTCTTC
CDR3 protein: CASSYLTGARGNEQFF

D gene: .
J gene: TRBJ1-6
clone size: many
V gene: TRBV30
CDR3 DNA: TGTGCCTGGAGTACAGGAGGGAGCTCCTATAATTCACCCCTCCACTTT
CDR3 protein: CAWSTGGSSYNSPLHF

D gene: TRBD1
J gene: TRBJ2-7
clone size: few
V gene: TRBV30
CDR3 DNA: TGTGCCTGGAGTGAGACAGGGGGCGAGCAGTACTTC
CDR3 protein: CAWSETGGEQYF

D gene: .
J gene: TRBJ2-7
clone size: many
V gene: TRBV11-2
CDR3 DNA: TGTGCCAGCAGCCTGGGGGCTAGCTACGAGCAGTACTTC
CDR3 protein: CASSLGASYEQYF

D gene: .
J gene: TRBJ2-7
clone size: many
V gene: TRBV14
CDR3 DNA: TGTGCCAGCAGCCAAGCGGGCAGGCACTACGAGCAGTACTTC
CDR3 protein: CASSQAGRHYEQYF

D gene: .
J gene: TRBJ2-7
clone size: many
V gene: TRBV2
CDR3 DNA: TGTGCCAGCGGAAAACAGGGTAAGGGGTACGAGCAGTACTTC
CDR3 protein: CASGKQGKGYEQYF

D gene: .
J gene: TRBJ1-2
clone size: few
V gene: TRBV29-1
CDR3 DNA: TGCAGCGTGACCACAAGGGGACTCTATGGCTACACCTTC
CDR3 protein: CSVTTRGLYGYTF

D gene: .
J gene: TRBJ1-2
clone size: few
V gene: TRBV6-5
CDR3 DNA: TGTGCCAGCAGTTACTCCCGTCGTGGCTACACCTTC
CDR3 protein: CASSYSRRGYTF